Listed below are T cell receptor beta chains from one sample, sequenced in a study of blood T cell repertoires in COVID-19. Measured with immunoSEQ multiplex PCR; TCRdb has only the in-frame clones, and not every one. The profile covers 200,000 or so clones, with around four fifths appearing a single time and around 0.93% taken by the ten largest. Sequenced sample: peripheral blood. The origin of the receptors is a man in his 60s with COVID-19, enrolled during active disease. Both conserved end residues are part of each CDR3. The D gene is left open where the match is weak. Size values are once, few and many counts, or a class for expanded clones, and some rows have none.

abundance	d_gene	j_gene	v_gene	CDR3nt	CDR3aa
.	TRBD1	TRBJ2-1	TRBV19	TGTGCCAACCATGACAGGGGTGAGCAGTTCTTC	CANHDRGEQFF
few	.	TRBJ2-2	TRBV27	TGTGCCAGCAGCCCCATGGGGCTAACCGGGGAGCTGTTTTTT	CASSPMGLTGELFF
.	.	TRBJ1-1	TRBV4-3	TGCGCCAGCAGCCAATACCCCGATTCGGGCACTGAAGCTTTCTTT	CASSQYPDSGTEAFF
once	TRBD2	TRBJ2-2	TRBV7-8	TGTGCCAGCAGCCCCAGCGGGAGGCCGAACACCGGGGAGCTGTTTTTT	CASSPSGRPNTGELFF
once	TRBD1	TRBJ2-5	TRBV29-1	TGCAGCGTGGGACAGGGGCAAGAGACCCAGTACTTC	CSVGQGQETQYF
.	.	TRBJ2-3	TRBV5-1	TGCGCCAGCAGCTTGCTCGCGGGAATCACAGATACGCAGTATTTT	CASSLLAGITDTQYF
.	.	TRBJ1-1	TRBV19	TGTGCCAGTAGTATAGGGGGGGGCACTGAAGCTTTCTTT	CASSIGGGTEAFF
.	TRBD1	TRBJ1-2	TRBV2	TGTGCCAGCAGTGAAGTTCAGGGGGCGCGTGTTGGCTACACCTTC	CASSEVQGARVGYTF
.	.	TRBJ1-3	TRBV9	TGTGCCAGCAGCGAAGGACACGGAGGAAACACCATATATTTT	CASSEGHGGNTIYF
.	TRBD1	TRBJ1-6	TRBV7-2	TGTGCCAGCAGCTGGGGGACAGGGGGCCAGGGGTCACCCCTCCACTTT	CASSWGTGGQGSPLHF
.	.	TRBJ1-1	TRBV12-3/TRBV12-4	TGTGCCAGCGGTGACAGAGAAGCTTTCTTT	CASGDREAFF
.	TRBD1	TRBJ1-2	TRBV9	TGTGCCAGCAGCAAAGGACAGGGGGCTGGGTATGGCTACACCTTC	CASSKGQGAGYGYTF
.	.	TRBJ1-1	TRBV6-5	TGTGCCAGCAACCTGGATCCCGCGGCCACTGAAGCTTTCTTT	CASNLDPAATEAFF
.	.	TRBJ1-1	TRBV14	TGTGCCAGCAGCTTGGACAGAAACACTGAAGCTTTCTTT	CASSLDRNTEAFF
few	.	TRBJ1-6	TRBV28	TGTGCCAGCAGACCCACGCCCCGGGGGGATTCACCCCTCCACTTT	CASRPTPRGDSPLHF
.	.	TRBJ1-6	TRBV2	TGTGCCAGCAGGCCTCAGGGGTTAATTAATTCACCCCTCCACTTT	CASRPQGLINSPLHF
.	.	TRBJ1-4	TRBV30	TGTGCCTGGAGTGCGGGGGGGAGGCGAAAAGAAAAACTGTTTTTT	CAWSAGGRRKEKLFF
.	.	TRBJ1-5	TRBV19	TGTGCCAGCGGTAGGTGGGTTGAGGGTCAGCCCCAGCATTTT	CASGRWVEGQPQHF
.	TRBD2	TRBJ2-1	TRBV7-7	TGTGCCAGCAGCTCCGGACTAGCGGACAATGAGCAGTTCTTC	CASSSGLADNEQFF
.	TRBD1	TRBJ1-2	TRBV2	TGTGCCAGCAGCTTCCTGACGACAGGGGGTGGCTACACCTTC	CASSFLTTGGGYTF
.	.	TRBJ2-3	TRBV5-1	TGCGCCAGCAGCTTGGGCCAGGGAGGCGCAGATACGCAGTATTTT	CASSLGQGGADTQYF
.	.	TRBJ2-7	TRBV9	TGTGCCAGCAGCCCCCTAACAGGGTTGTTGGGGGAGCAGTACTTC	CASSPLTGLLGEQYF
.	TRBD1	TRBJ1-2	TRBV6-5	TGTGCCAGCAGGCTACAGGGGAACAATGATGGCTACACCTTC	CASRLQGNNDGYTF
.	.	TRBJ2-2	TRBV28	TGTGCCAGCAATTCCCCCGCGGCGGGAAACCCCTTCGCCGGGGAGCTGTTTTTT	CASNSPAAGNPFAGELFF
once	TRBD1	TRBJ1-4	TRBV7-9	TGTGCCAGCAGCTTAGGGGGACAGGGTAATGAAAAACTGTTTTTT	CASSLGGQGNEKLFF
.	.	TRBJ1-2	TRBV5-1	TGCGCCAGCAGCTCTCAGGGCGGCGGAGGCTACACCTTC	CASSSQGGGGYTF
few	.	TRBJ1-4	TRBV11-2	TGTGCCAGCAGCCCTATTTTGGGAACAGGGCAACTGTTTTTT	CASSPILGTGQLFF